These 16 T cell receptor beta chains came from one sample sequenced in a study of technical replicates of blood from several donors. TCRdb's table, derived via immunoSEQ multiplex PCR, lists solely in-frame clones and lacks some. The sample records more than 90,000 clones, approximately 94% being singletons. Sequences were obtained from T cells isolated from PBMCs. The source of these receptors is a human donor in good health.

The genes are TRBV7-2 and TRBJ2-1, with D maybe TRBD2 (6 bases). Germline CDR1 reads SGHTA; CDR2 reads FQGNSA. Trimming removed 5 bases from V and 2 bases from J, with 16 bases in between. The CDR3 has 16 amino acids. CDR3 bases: TGTGCCAGCAGCCTATCTGGGGGGATCGCCTACAATGAGCAGTTCTTC. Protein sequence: CASSLSGGIAYNEQFF.

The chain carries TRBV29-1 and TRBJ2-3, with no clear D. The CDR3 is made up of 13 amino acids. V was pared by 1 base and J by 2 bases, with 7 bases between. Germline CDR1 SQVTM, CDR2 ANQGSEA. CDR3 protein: CSVEVQFTDTQYF. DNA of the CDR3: TGCAGCGTTGAAGTACAGTTCACAGATACGCAGTATTTT.

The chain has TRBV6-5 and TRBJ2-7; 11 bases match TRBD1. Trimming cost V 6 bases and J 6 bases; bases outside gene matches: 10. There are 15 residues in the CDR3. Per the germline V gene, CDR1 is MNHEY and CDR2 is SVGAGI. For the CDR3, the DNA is TGTGCCAGCAGCCTGTCTGGACAGGGGGCCGGCGAGCAGTACTTC. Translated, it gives CASSLSGQGAGEQYF.

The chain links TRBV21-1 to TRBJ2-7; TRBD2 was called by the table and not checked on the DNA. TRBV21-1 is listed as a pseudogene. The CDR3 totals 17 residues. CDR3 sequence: CASSKALVRISSYEQYF. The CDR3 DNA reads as TGTGCCAGCAGCAAAGCGCTTGTGAGGATCAGCTCCTACGAGCAGTACTTC.

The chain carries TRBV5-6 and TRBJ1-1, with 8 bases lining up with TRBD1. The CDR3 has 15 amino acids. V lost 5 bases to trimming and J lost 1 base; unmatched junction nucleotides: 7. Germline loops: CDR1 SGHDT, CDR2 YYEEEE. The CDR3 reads CASSSPGQANTEAFF. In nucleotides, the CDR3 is TGTGCCAGCAGTTCACCGGGACAGGCGAACACTGAAGCTTTCTTT.

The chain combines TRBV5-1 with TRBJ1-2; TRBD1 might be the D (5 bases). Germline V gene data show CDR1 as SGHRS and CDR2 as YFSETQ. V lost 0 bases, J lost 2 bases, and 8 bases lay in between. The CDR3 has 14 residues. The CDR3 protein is CASSLAGGNYGYTF. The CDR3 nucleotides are TGCGCCAGCAGCTTGGCGGGGGGAAACTATGGCTACACCTTC.

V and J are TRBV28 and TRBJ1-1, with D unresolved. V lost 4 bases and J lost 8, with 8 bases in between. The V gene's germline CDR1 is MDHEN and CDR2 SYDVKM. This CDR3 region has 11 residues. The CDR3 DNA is TGTGCCAGCAGTTATTTTAGAGAAGCTTTCTTT. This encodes CASSYFREAFF.

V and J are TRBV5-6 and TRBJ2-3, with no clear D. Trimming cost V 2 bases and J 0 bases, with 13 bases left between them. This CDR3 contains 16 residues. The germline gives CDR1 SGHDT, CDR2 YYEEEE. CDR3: CASSLKVTRSTDTQYF. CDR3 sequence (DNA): TGTGCCAGCAGCTTAAAGGTGACGAGGAGCACAGATACGCAGTATTTT. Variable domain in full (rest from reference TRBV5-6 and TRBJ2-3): DAGVTQSPTHLIKTRGQQVTLRCSPKSGHDTVSWYQQALGQGPQFIFQYYEEEERQRGNFPDRFSGHQFPNYSSELNVNALLLGDSALYLCASSLKVTRSTDTQYFGPGTRLTVL.

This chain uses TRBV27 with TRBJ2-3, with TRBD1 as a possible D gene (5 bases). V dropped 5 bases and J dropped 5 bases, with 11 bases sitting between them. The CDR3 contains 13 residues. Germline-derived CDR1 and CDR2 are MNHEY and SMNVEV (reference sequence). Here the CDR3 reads CASSPGTGDTQYF. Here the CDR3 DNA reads TGTGCCAGCAGTCCCGGCACAGGAGATACGCAGTATTTT.

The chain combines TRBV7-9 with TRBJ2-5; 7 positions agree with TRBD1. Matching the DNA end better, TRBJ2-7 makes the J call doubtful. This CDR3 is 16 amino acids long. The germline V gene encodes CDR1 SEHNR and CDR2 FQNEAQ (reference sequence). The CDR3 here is CASSLPSGTANYEQYF. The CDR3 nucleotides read TGTGCCAGCAGCTTACCCTCCGGGACAGCGAACTACGAGCAGTACTTC.

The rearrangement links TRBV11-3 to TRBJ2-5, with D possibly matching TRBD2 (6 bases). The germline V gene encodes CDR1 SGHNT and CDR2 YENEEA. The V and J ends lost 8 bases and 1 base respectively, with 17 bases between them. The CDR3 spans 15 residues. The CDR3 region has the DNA TGTGCCAGCTTCGCGGGGCGGGGAACCCAAGAGACCCAGTACTTC. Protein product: CASFAGRGTQETQYF. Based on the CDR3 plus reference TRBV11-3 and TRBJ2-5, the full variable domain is EAGVVQSPRYKIIEKKQPVAFWCNPISGHNTLYWYLQNLGQGPELLIRYENEEAVDDSQLPKDRFSAERLKGVDSTLKIQPAELGDSAVYLCASFAGRGTQETQYFGPGTRLLVL.

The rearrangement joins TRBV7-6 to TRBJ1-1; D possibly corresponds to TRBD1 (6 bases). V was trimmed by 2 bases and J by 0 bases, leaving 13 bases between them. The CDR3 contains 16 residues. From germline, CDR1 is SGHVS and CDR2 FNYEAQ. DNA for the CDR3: TGTGCCAGCAGCTTAACCGGGGGGCATATGAACACTGAAGCTTTCTTT. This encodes CASSLTGGHMNTEAFF.

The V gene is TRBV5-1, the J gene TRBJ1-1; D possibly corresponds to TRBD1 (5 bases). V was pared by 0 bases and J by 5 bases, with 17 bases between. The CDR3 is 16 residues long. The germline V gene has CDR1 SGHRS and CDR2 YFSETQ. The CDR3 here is CASSLGAGGIRTEAFF. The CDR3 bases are TGCGCCAGCAGCTTGGGGGCGGGGGGAATCCGGACTGAAGCTTTCTTT. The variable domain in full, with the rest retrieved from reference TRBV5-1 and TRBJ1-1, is KAGVTQTPRYLIKTRGQQVTLSCSPISGHRSVSWYQQTPGQGLQFLFEYFSETQRNKGNFPGRFSGRQFSNSRSEMNVSTLELGDSALYLCASSLGAGGIRTEAFFGQGTRLTVV.

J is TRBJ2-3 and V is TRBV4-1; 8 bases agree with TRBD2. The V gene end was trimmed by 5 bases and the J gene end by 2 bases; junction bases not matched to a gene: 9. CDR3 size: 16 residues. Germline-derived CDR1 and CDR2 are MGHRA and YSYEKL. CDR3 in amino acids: CASSKKRGSDTDTQYF. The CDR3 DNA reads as TGCGCCAGCAGCAAAAAGCGGGGGTCCGACACAGATACGCAGTATTTT.

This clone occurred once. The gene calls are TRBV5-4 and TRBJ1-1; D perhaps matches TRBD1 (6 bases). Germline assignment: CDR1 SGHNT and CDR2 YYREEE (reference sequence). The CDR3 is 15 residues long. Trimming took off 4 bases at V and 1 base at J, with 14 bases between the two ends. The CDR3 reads CASSPVTGPNTEAFF. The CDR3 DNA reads TGTGCCAGCAGCCCAGTAACAGGGCCGAACACTGAAGCTTTCTTT.

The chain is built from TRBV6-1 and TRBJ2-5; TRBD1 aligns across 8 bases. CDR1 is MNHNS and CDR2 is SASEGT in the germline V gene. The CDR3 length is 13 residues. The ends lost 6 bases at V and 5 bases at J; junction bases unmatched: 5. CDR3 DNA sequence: TGTGCCAGCAGCGACAGGGGTCGGGAGACCCAGTACTTC. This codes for CASSDRGRETQYF.